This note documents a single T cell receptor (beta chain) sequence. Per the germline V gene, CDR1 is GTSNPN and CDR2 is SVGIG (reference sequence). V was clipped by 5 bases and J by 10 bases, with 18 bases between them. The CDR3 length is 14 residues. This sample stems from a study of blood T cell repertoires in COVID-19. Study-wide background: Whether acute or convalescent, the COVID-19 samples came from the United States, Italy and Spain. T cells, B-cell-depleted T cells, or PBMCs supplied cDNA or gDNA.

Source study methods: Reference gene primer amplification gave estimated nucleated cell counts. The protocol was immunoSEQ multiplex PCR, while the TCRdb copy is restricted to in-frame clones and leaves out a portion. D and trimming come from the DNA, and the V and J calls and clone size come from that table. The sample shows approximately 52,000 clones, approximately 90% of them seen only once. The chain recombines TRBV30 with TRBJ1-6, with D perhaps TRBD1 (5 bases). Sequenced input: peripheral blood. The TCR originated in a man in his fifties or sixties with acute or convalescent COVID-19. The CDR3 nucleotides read TGTGCCTGGGACCCACAAGGGGCGAGATCACCCCTCCACTTT. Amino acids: CAWDPQGARSPLHF.